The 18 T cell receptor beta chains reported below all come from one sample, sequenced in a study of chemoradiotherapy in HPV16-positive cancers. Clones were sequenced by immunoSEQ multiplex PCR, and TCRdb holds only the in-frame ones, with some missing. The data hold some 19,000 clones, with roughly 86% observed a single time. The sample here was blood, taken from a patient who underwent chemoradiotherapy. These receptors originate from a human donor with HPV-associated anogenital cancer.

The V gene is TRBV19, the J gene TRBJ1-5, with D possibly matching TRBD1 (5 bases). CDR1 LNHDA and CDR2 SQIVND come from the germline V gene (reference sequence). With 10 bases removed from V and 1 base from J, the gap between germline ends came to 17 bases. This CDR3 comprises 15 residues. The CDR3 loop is CATRIGGRSNQPQHF. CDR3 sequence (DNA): TGTGCCACCCGAATTGGGGGTCGGAGCAATCAGCCCCAGCATTTT.

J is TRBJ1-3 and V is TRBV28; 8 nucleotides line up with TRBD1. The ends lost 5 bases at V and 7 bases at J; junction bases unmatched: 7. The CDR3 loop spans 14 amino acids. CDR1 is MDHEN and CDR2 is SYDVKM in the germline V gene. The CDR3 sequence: CASSALTGGNTIYF. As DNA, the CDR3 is TGTGCCAGCAGTGCATTAACAGGGGGGAACACCATATATTTT. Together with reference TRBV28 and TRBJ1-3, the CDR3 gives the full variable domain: DVKVTQSSRYLVKRTGEKVFLECVQDMDHENMFWYRQDPGLGLRLIYFSYDVKMKEKGDIPEGYSVSREKKERFSLILESASTNQTSMYLCASSALTGGNTIYFGEGSWLTVV.

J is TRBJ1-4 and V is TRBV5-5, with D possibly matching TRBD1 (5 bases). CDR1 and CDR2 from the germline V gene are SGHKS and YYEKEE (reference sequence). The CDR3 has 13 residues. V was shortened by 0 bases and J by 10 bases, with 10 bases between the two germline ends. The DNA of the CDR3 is TGTGCCAGCAGCTTGGGGGGGATGGGAAAACTGTTTTTT. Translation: CASSLGGMGKLFF. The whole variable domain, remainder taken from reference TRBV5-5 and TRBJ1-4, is DAGVTQSPTHLIKTRGQQVTLRCSPISGHKSVSWYQQVLGQGPQFIFQYYEKEERGRGNFPDRFSARQFPNYSSELNVNALLLGDSALYLCASSLGGMGKLFFGSGTQLSVL.

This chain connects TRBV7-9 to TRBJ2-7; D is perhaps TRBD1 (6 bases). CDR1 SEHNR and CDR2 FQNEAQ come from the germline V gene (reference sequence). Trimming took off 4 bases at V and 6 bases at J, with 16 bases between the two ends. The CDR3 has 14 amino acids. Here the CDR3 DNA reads TGTGCCAGCAGCTCTAGGGACACCCTGCGCGAGCAGTACTTC. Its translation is CASSSRDTLREQYF.

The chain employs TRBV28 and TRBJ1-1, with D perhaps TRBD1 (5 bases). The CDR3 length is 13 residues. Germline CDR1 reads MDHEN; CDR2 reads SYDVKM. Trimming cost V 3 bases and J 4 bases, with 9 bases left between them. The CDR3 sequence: CASSFGGGTEAFF. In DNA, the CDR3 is TGTGCCAGCAGTTTTGGGGGAGGCACTGAAGCTTTCTTT.

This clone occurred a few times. The CDR3 bases are TGTGCCAGCTCACCAGGGCTTAACACTGAAGCTTTCTTT. It specifies CASSPGLNTEAFF. This sequence joins TRBV18 and TRBJ1-1, with D hard to call. Trimming removed 2 bases at V and 2 bases at J, with 6 bases between. Germline lookup yields CDR1 KGHSH and CDR2 LQKENI. This CDR3 comprises 13 residues. Variable domain in full (rest from reference TRBV18 and TRBJ1-1): NAGVMQNPRHLVRRRGQEARLRCSPMKGHSHVYWYRQLPEEGLKFMVYLQKENIIDESGMPKERFSAEFPKEGPSILRIQQVVRGDSAAYFCASSPGLNTEAFFGQGTRLTVV.

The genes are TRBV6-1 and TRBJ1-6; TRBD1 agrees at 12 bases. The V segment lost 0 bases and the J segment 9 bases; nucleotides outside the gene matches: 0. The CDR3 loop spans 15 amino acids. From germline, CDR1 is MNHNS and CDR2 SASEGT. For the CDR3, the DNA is TGTGCCAGCAGTGAAGCGGGACAGGGGGCTTCACCCCTCCACTTT. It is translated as CASSEAGQGASPLHF.

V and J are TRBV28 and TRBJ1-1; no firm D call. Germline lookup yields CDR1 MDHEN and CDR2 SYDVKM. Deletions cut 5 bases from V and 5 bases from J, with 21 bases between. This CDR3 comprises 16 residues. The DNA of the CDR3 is TGTGCCAGCAGTCCGACCTGGGGTTTGGGAACGACTGAAGCTTTCTTT. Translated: CASSPTWGLGTTEAFF.

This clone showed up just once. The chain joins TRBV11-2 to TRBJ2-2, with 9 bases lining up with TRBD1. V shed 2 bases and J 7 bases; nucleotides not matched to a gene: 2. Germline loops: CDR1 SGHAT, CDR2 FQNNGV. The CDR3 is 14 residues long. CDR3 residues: CASSLRQGVGELFF. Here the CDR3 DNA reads TGTGCCAGCAGCTTAAGACAGGGGGTCGGGGAGCTGTTTTTT.

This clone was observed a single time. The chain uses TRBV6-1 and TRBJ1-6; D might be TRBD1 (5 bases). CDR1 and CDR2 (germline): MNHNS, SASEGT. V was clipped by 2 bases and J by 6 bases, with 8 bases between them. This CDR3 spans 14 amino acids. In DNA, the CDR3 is TGTGCCAGCAGTGAATGGGGGGGTAATTCACCCCTCCACTTT. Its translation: CASSEWGGNSPLHF.

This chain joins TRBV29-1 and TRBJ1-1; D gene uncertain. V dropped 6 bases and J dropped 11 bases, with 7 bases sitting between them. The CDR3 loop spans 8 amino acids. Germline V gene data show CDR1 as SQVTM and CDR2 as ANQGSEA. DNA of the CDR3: TGCAGCGTAGGCGGGGCTTTCTTT. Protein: CSVGGAFF.

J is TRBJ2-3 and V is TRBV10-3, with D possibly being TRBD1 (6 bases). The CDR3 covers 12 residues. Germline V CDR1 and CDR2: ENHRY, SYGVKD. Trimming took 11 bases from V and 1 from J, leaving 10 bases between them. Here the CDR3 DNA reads TGTGCCGTTGCAGGGGGCACAGATACGCAGTATTTT. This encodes CAVAGGTDTQYF.

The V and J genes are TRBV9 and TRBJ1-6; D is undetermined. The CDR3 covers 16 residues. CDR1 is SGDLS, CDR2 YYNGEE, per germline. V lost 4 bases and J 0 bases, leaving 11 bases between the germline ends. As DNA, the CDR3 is TGTGCCAGCAGCCACTCAAGTGCCTCCTATAATTCACCCCTCCACTTT. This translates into CASSHSSASYNSPLHF.

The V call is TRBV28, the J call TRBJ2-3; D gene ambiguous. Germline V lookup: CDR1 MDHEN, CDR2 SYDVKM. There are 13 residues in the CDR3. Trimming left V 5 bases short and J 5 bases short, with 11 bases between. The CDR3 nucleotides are TGTGCCAGCAGTCTCAGGCCGGGAGATACGCAGTATTTT. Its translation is CASSLRPGDTQYF.

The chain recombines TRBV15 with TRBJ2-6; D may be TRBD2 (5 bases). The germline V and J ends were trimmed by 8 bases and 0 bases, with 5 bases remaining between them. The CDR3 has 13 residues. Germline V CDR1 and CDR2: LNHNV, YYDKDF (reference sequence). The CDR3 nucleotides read TGTGCCACCCGGGACTCTGGGGCCAACGTCCTGACTTTC. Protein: CATRDSGANVLTF. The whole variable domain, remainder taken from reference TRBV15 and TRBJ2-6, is DAMVIQNPRYQVTQFGKPVTLSCSQTLNHNVMYWYQQKSSQAPKLLFHYYDKDFNNEADTPDNFQSRRPNTSFCFLDIRSPGLGDTAMYLCATRDSGANVLTFGAGSRLTVL.

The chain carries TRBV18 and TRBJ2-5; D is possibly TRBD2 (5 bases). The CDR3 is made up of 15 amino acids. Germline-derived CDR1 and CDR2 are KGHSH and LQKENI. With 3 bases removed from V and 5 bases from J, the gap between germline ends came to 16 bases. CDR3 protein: CASSPGKGLRETQYF. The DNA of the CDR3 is TGTGCCAGCTCACCCGGGAAGGGCTTACGGGAGACCCAGTACTTC.

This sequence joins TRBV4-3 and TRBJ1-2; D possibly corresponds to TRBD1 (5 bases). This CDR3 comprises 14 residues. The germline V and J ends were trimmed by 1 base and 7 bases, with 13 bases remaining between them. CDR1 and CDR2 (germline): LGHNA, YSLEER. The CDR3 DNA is TGCGCCAGCAGCCAAGGTTCAGGGTTAGGTGGCTACACCTTC. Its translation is CASSQGSGLGGYTF.

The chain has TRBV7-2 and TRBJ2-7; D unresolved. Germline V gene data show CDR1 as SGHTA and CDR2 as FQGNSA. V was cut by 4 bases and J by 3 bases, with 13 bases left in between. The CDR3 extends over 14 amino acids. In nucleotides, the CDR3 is TGTGCCAGCAGCTACGGACGGAGATTCTACGAGCAGTACTTC. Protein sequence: CASSYGRRFYEQYF.